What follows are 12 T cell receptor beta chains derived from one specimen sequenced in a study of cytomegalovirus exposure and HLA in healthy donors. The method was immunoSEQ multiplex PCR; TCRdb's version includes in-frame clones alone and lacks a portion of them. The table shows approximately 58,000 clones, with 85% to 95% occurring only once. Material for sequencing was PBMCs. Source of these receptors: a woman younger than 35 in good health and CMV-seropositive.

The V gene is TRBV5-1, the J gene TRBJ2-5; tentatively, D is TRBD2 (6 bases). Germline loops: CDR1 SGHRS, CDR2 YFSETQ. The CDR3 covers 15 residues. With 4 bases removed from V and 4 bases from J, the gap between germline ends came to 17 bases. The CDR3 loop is CASSLSGGAAETQYF. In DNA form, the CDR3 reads TGCGCCAGCAGCCTGAGCGGAGGGGCGGCAGAGACCCAGTACTTC.

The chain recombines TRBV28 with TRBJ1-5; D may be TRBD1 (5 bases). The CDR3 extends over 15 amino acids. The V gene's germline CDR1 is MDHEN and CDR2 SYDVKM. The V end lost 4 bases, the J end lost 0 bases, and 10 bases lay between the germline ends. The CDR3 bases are TGTGCCAGCAGTTGGGGCGGAAATAGCAATCAGCCCCAGCATTTT. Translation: CASSWGGNSNQPQHF.

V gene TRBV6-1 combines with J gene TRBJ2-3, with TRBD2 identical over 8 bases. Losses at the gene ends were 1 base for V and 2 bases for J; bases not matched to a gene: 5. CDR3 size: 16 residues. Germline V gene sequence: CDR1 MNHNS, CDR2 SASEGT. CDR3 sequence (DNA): TGTGCCAGCAGTGAAGTTGGCGGGGGGTCCACAGATACGCAGTATTTT. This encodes CASSEVGGGSTDTQYF.

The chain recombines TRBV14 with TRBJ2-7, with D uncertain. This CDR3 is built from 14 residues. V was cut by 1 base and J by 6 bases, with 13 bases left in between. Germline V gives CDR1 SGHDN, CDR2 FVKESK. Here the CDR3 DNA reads TGTGCCAGCAGCCAAGTGCCGAGACAATCCGAGCAGTACTTC. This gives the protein CASSQVPRQSEQYF. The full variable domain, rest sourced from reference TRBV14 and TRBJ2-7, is EAGVTQFPSHSVIEKGQTVTLRCDPISGHDNLYWYRRVMGKEIKFLLHFVKESKQDESGMPNNRFLAERTGGTYSTLKVQPAELEDSGVYFCASSQVPRQSEQYFGPGTRLTVT.

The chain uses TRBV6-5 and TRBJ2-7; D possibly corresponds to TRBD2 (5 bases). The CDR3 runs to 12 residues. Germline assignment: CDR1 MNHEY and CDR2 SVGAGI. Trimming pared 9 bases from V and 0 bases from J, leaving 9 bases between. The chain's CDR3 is CASHGDSYEQYF. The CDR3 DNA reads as TGTGCCAGTCACGGGGACTCCTACGAGCAGTACTTC.

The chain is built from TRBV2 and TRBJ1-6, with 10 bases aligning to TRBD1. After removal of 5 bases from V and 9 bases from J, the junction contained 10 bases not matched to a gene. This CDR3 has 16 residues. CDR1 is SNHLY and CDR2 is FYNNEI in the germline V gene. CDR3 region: CASSFYGTGEGSPLHF. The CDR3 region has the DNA TGTGCCAGCAGTTTCTACGGGACAGGGGAGGGTTCACCCCTCCACTTT.

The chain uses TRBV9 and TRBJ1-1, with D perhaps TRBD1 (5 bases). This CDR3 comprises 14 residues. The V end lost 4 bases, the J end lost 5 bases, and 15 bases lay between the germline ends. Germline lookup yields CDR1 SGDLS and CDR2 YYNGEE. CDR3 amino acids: CASSPEGEGTEAFF. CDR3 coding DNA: TGTGCCAGCAGCCCAGAAGGGGAGGGGACTGAAGCTTTCTTT. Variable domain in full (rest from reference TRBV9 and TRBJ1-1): DSGVTQTPKHLITATGQRVTLRCSPRSGDLSVYWYQQSLDQGLQFLIQYYNGEERAKGNILERFSAQQFPDLHSELNLSSLELGDSALYFCASSPEGEGTEAFFGQGTRLTVV.

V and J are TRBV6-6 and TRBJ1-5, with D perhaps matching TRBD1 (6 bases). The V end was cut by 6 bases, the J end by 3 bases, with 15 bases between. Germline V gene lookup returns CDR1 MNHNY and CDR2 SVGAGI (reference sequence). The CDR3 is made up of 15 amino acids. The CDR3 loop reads CASRRTVKSNQPQHF. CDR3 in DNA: TGTGCCAGCAGGAGGACAGTGAAGTCCAATCAGCCCCAGCATTTT.

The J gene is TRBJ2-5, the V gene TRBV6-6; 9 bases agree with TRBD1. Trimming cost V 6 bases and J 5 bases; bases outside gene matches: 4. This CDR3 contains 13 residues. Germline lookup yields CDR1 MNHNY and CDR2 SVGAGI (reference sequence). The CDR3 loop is CASSTGGRETQYF. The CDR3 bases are TGTGCCAGCAGCACAGGGGGCCGGGAGACCCAGTACTTC.

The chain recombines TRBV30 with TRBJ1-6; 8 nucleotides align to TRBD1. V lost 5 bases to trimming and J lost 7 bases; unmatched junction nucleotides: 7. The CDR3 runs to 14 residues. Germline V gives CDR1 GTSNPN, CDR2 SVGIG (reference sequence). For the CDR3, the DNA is TGTGCCTGGTGCTTGGACAGGGAGAATTCACCCCTCCACTTT. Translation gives CAWCLDRENSPLHF.

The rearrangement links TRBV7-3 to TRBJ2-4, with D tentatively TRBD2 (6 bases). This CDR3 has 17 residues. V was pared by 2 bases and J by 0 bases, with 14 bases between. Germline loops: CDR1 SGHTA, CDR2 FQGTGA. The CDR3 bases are TGTGCCAGCAGCTTAGGGGTGCGGGACTTAGCCAAAAACATTCAGTACTTC. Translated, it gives CASSLGVRDLAKNIQYF. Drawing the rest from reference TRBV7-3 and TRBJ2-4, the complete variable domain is GAGVSQTPSNKVTEKGKYVELRCDPISGHTALYWYRQSLGQGPEFLIYFQGTGAADDSGLPNDRFFAVRPEGSVSTLKIQRTERGDSAVYLCASSLGVRDLAKNIQYFGAGTRLSVL.

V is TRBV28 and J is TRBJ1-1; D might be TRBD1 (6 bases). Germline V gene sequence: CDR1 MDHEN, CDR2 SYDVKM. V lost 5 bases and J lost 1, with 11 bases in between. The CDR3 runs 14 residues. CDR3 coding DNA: TGTGCCAGCAGTCCACCGGGACAGAACACTGAAGCTTTCTTT. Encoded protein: CASSPPGQNTEAFF.